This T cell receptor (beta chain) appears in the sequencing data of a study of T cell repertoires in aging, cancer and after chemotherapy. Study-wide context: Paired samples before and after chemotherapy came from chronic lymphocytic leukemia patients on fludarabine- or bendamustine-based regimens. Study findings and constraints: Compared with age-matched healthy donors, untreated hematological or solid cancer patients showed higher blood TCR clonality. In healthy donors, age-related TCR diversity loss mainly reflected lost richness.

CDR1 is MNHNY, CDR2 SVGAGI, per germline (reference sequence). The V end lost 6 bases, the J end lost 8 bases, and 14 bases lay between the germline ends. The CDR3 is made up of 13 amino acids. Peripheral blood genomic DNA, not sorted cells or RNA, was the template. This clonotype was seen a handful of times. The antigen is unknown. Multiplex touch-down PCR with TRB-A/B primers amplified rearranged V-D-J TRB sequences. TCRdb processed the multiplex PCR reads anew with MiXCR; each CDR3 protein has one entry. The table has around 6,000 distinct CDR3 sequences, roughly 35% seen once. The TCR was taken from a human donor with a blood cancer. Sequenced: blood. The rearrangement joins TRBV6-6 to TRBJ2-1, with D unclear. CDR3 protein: CASRVSSVHEQFF. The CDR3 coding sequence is TGTGCCAGCAGAGTATCCAGTGTTCATGAGCAGTTCTTC.